This TCR beta chain stems from a study of CD8+ T cells in alopecia areata. Study-level information: Among treated patients, oral tofacitinib was administered at 5 to 10 mg twice daily. Study-level results: While patients received tofacitinib, many expanded lesional clones remained present in scalp and blood. The study also sequences resident alphabeta T cells of normal skin in scalp samples. Clonality in the scalp and expanded CD8+ clones ranked among the top 100 were significantly decreased by tofacitinib.

Regarding this clone: Its cognate antigen is unknown.

The V gene lost 5 bases and the J gene lost 5 bases, with 19 bases spanning the gap. Germline V gives CDR1 MNHEY, CDR2 SMNVEV (reference sequence). The CDR3 runs to 15 residues. It was cDNA, reverse transcribed from extracted RNA, that served as the sequencing template. The table came from immunoSEQ multiplex PCR; TCRdb's copy has only in-frame clones and leaves some out. The sample contains about 270,000 clones, around three fifths of which appear only once. Treatment meaning: oral pan-JAK inhibitor, 5-10 mg twice daily. Specimen: CD4+ T cells sorted from blood, collected around week 54, from a patient treated with tofacitinib. The receptor was isolated from a human donor with alopecia areata. The chain carries TRBV27 and TRBJ2-7; weak D call: TRBD2 (5 bases). CDR3 sequence reads: CASSTQRPYGNEQYF. The CDR3 coding sequence is TGTGCCAGCAGTACCCAGCGGCCCTACGGGAACGAGCAGTACTTC.